What follows are 8 T cell receptor beta chains derived from one specimen sequenced in a study of early T cells in non-severe SARS-CoV-2 infection. Each CDR3 protein gets one entry after TCRdb re-called the 5' RACE reads with MiXCR. The table lists 46,000 or so distinct CDR3 sequences, roughly 4% of them singletons. Sample: whole blood. These receptors were collected from an adult who was a healthcare worker with PCR-confirmed SARS-CoV-2 infection or an uninfected control (not recorded which).

The table lists this clonotype with many counts. The chain links TRBV2 to TRBJ2-2; D gene uncertain. The ends were cut back, 5 bases at V and 5 bases at J, with 9 bases in the middle. This CDR3 contains 13 residues. The germline V gene encodes CDR1 SNHLY and CDR2 FYNNEI. CDR3 in DNA: TGTGCCAGCAGTTTTATGGGTACCGGGGAGCTGTTTTTT. Protein sequence: CASSFMGTGELFF.

The rearrangement joins TRBV30 to TRBJ1-6; TRBD1 matches 10 bases. This CDR3 comprises 13 residues. V shed 3 bases and J 8 bases; nucleotides not matched to a gene: 1. Germline lookup yields CDR1 GTSNPN and CDR2 SVGIG (reference sequence). CDR3 loop: CAWRGQGYSPLHF. The CDR3 DNA sequence: TGTGCCTGGAGGGGACAGGGGTATTCACCCCTCCACTTT.

This clonotype was seen repeatedly, ten times or more. The genes are TRBV6-5 and TRBJ1-6; D is perhaps TRBD1 (6 bases). This CDR3 has 15 amino acids. Germline loops: CDR1 MNHEY, CDR2 SVGAGI. The germline V and J ends were trimmed by 2 bases and 9 bases, with 14 bases remaining between them. This CDR3 is CASSYGAGASSPLHF. The DNA of the CDR3 is TGTGCCAGCAGTTACGGGGCGGGGGCGAGTTCACCCCTCCACTTT.

This clonotype has a handful of counts. The rearrangement uses TRBV27 and TRBJ1-4, with D hard to call. The length of the CDR3 is 13 residues. V was clipped by 3 bases and J by 6 bases, with 8 bases between them. The germline gives CDR1 MNHEY, CDR2 SMNVEV (reference sequence). The CDR3 loop reads CASSFQFDEKLFF. CDR3 bases: TGTGCCAGCAGTTTCCAGTTTGATGAAAAACTGTTTTTT.

This clonotype was detected many times. This sequence joins TRBV30 and TRBJ2-3, with a tentative D call TRBD2 (6 bases). V lost 0 bases to trimming and J lost 4 bases, with 14 bases between them. Germline loops: CDR1 GTSNPN, CDR2 SVGIG (reference sequence). There are 15 residues in the CDR3. CDR3 nucleotide sequence: TGTGCCTGGAGTGTACCGCGGGATATGCCAGATACGCAGTATTTT. It yields the protein CAWSVPRDMPDTQYF. Filled out from reference TRBV30 and TRBJ2-3, the complete variable domain reads SQTIHQWPATLVQPVGSPLSLECTVEGTSNPNLYWYRQAAGRGLQLLFYSVGIGQISSEVPQNLSASRPQDRQFILSSKKLLLSDSGFYLCAWSVPRDMPDTQYFGPGTRLTVL.

This clonotype was found many times. The chain is built from TRBV6-5 and TRBJ1-3; D call uncertain. Germline V gene sequence: CDR1 MNHEY, CDR2 SVGAGI. The ends were cut back, 7 bases at V and 4 bases at J, with 20 bases in the middle. The CDR3 length is 16 residues. This CDR3 is CASTTLQALGGNTIYF. The CDR3 region has the DNA TGTGCCAGCACCACCTTGCAGGCCCTTGGGGGAAACACCATATATTTT.

This clonotype was observed many times. The CDR3 coding sequence is TGTGCCAGCAGCCGCCGGGACTTCCTTCGCGATGAGCAGTTCTTC. This translates into CASSRRDFLRDEQFF. The chain uses TRBV7-3 and TRBJ2-1; D possibly corresponds to TRBD2 (6 bases). Germline CDR1 reads SGHTA; CDR2 reads FQGTGA. The germline V and J ends were trimmed by 5 bases and 8 bases, with 19 bases remaining between them. The CDR3 spans 15 residues.

This clonotype was seen ten or more times. The chain couples TRBV19 to TRBJ1-4; D gene unclear. Germline values: CDR1 LNHDA, CDR2 SQIVND (reference sequence). The CDR3 has 15 amino acids. The V gene lost 7 bases and the J gene lost 0 bases, with 12 bases spanning the gap. CDR3 in amino acids: CASTFRQATNEKLFF. The DNA of the CDR3 is TGTGCCAGTACCTTCCGGCAGGCAACTAATGAAAAACTGTTTTTT. Full variable domain (missing parts from reference TRBV19 and TRBJ1-4): DGGITQSPKYLFRKEGQNVTLSCEQNLNHDAMYWYRQDPGQGLRLIYYSQIVNDFQKGDIAEGYSVSREKKESFPLTVTSAQKNPTAFYLCASTFRQATNEKLFFGSGTQLSVL.